Listed below are T cell receptor beta chains from one sample, sequenced in a study of CD8 T cells in Susac syndrome. Via MiXCR, TCRdb re-called the immunoSEQ multiplex PCR reads, giving one row per CDR3 protein. The sample consists of roughly 110,000 distinct CDR3 sequences, less than 95% of them appearing once. The sequencing input was CD8+ T cells from PBMCs. These receptors were collected from a human donor with Susac syndrome. The CDR3 runs from the conserved cysteine through the conserved F or W.

v_call	j_call	cdr3_aa
TRBV29-1	TRBJ2-1	CSVSGGEWASAYNEQFF
TRBV20-1	TRBJ2-3	CSARSPDRPPTDTQYF
TRBV23-1	TRBJ2-3	CASSQPQGRRRTDTQYF
TRBV20-1	TRBJ2-7	CSALGAGEQYF
TRBV29-1	TRBJ1-2	CSVEIGAGGYGYTF
TRBV14	TRBJ2-7	CASSPGTGGEQYF
TRBV20-1	TRBJ1-1	CSARPRGDTEAFF
TRBV25-1	TRBJ1-6	CASRDRDRVNSPLHF
TRBV9	TRBJ2-2	CASSSPPGTGELFF
TRBV29-1	TRBJ2-1	CSVEDPRGSTYNEQFF
TRBV20-1	TRBJ2-1	CSAREIAGVLYNEQFF
TRBV12-3/TRBV12-4	TRBJ2-3	CASSLVSGRPDTQYF
TRBV29-1	TRBJ2-2	CSVPGQTNTGELFF
TRBV6-5	TRBJ2-7	CASSYNRGYEQYF
TRBV27	TRBJ2-3	CASRREATDTQYF
TRBV6-1	TRBJ2-7	CASSGGGNEQYF
TRBV5-1	TRBJ1-2	CASSLSAGENGYTF
TRBV20-1	TRBJ2-1	CSARDLGGKFYNEQFF
TRBV9	TRBJ1-5	CASSQLGGREPQHF
TRBV4-2	TRBJ2-3	CASSQEASTDTQYF
TRBV7-2	TRBJ2-7	CASSLRQGYEQYF
TRBV15	TRBJ2-7	CATSSLGTRDEQYF
TRBV7-9	TRBJ2-7	CASSSHGTNSYEQYF
TRBV7-8	TRBJ2-7	CASSLARDNYEQYF
TRBV9	TRBJ1-1	CASSLLSQPEAFF
TRBV13	TRBJ2-2	CASSLGESTGELFF
TRBV3-1	TRBJ2-7	CASSQGNEQYF
TRBV4-1	TRBJ2-3	CASSQGTGTGETDTQYF
TRBV21-1	TRBJ2-1	CASSKVRGGNSYNEQFF
TRBV20-1	TRBJ2-5	CSASRDRLWESVETQYF
TRBV4-1	TRBJ2-1	CASSQDGGGYNEQFF
TRBV21-1	TRBJ2-7	CASSIPQAAGGEWQYF
TRBV20-1	TRBJ2-5	CSASPAGGEETQYF
TRBV3-1	TRBJ2-5	CASSQSYKQETQYF
TRBV12-3/TRBV12-4	TRBJ2-7	CASSSQGREQYF
TRBV18	TRBJ1-5	CASSPGPDQPQHF
TRBV29-1	TRBJ1-1	CSVGGGRDRNTEAFF
TRBV11-2	TRBJ1-1	CASRQGSNTEAFF
TRBV7-9	TRBJ2-5	CASSQPAQPETQYF
TRBV20-1	TRBJ1-2	CSARDRGQGDYGYTF
TRBV6-1	TRBJ2-3	CASRKEWASGADTQYF
TRBV29-1	TRBJ2-2	CSVPGQGAGELFF
TRBV4-1	TRBJ2-1	CASSRGLAGGNEQFF
TRBV19	TRBJ1-1	CASKWPTNTEAFF